This entry is about one TCR beta chain. Its antigen is currently not known. The record has no base qualities; no much larger clone is one base away. For TCR beta library preparation, approximately 2 micrograms of genomic DNA was extracted from cryopreserved PBMCs. High-throughput TCR beta sequencing was performed on longitudinal blood samples from CLL patients receiving ibrutinib monotherapy. The patients took part in an open-label, single-center phase 2 trial of ibrutinib monotherapy. On a MiSeq, deep resolution sequencing aimed for a depth between 1 in 1 million and 1 in 200,000 T cells, with each clonotype covered 10x on average. The immunoSEQ hsTCRB Kit was used to generate TCR beta libraries. Per the authors' processing: The data were analyzed with ImmunoSEQ Analyzer and ImmunoSEQ Data Assistant, and V, D and J gene assignments followed IMGT definitions. Clonality was computed as one minus normalized Shannon entropy of productive rearrangement frequencies, ranging from 0 to 1. Only overrepresented clonotypes making up at least 0.05% of each patient's repertoire were included in the public clonotype analysis. Approximately 13 age-matched healthy donor repertoires from immuneACCESS served as clonality controls. Imported from immuneACCESS, the table was reduced by TCRdb to in-frame sequences with V and J called. These copies leave out some clones; in studies compared against another copy, an unresolved V gene accounts for under half, and the cause of the remainder is not known. Clonal size and the V and J genes are those of that table, whereas D and trimming came from the DNA. Recorded for this sample are about 140,000 clones; around 84% of them occurred a single time. 7.5% to 9% of the sample comes from the top ten.

This sample stems from a study of cytotoxic CD8 clonotypes in ibrutinib-treated CLL listed by TCRdb under 2021. With respect to the entire study: The cohort included about 15 treatment-naive and ten to twelve relapsed/refractory patients; roughly 17 were IGHV unmutated. All remission and progressive disease samples were collected while patients were still receiving ibrutinib. Response samples were obtained after a median of approximately twelve months of treatment, with a range of roughly 6 to 40 months. Samples averaged around 280,000 productive templates and roughly 86,000 productive rearrangements. Partial responses were observed in approximately 24 patients and complete responses in 2; after a median follow-up of roughly 72 months, remission was maintained in 14 patients and progression was observed in roughly twelve. Longitudinal samples were obtainable from about 30% of the roughly 90 participants in the trial. Cryopreserved peripheral blood mononuclear cells were collected before treatment, at response, and at either disease progression or sustained remission.

Results the study describes overall, beyond this receptor: Public clonotypes were rare and either shrank or stayed stable during treatment, and the rise in clonality at ibrutinib response reflected expansion of private clonotypes. Clonality rose at ibrutinib response, remained stable during sustained remission, and dropped back toward baseline at progression. At baseline, clonality was higher than in age-matched healthy donors and showed a strong correlation with circulating CD8+ T-cell counts. Lymph node repertoires were not examined, and the timing of sampling was not matched between patients in sustained remission and those whose disease progressed.

The CDR3, cysteine through phenylalanine, is 16 amino acids long. Only CDR3 DNA remains: 48 bases, in frame from the first base. V is reduced by 0 bases and J by 0 bases, leaving a spacing of 10 bases between them. CDR1 and CDR2 (SGHDT, YYEEEE) derive from the germline V gene. This receptor chain uses TRBV5-6 and TRBJ2-1, with the D gene too uncertain to name. Sequencing was performed on PBMCs, taken after 36 months of ibrutinib treatment. The TCR originated in a human donor with chronic lymphocytic leukemia. The nucleotide sequence is given as TGTGCCAGCAGCTTGGGATCAGCGAACTCCTACAATGAGCAGTTCTTC. This translates into CASSLGSANSYNEQFF.